This TCR beta chain was found in a study of T-cell reconstitution after alpha-beta-depleted transplantation in children (dated by TCRdb to between 2015 and 2016). Background for the entire study: T-cell immune reconstitution after TCRalphabeta/CD19-depleted allogeneic hematopoietic cell transplantation in children was quantitatively tracked in the study by means of TCR repertoire profiling. Overall study results and their limits: In some patients, the high TCRbeta diversity seen at day 60 was put down to recipient T cells and intrathymic progenitors that had survived conditioning. The apparently early recovery of alphabetaT-cell counts about two months after transplant reportedly depended on only several hundred rapidly expanded clones that came from non-depleted graft cells. Over the following months the frequencies of hyperexpanded clones went down, and after one year T-cell counts and TCRbeta diversity were mostly credited to newly produced T cells.

This clonotype was counted at least ten times. The clone's antigen remains unknown. Base qualities are not recorded, but no much larger clone differs from it by a single base. The library was prepared using PCR. The reads were generated on an Illumina HiSeq 2500. TCR libraries were prepared with molecular barcoding, using unique molecular identifiers to normalize TCRbeta repertoire quantification. Using fastp at Q25 and MiXCR, TCRdb reprocessed the public reads and kept productive beta chains. Duplicate CDR3 protein sequences are folded into a single record with the most common DNA and genes. In this sample the table shows approximately 300,000 distinct CDR3 sequences, just over 7.5% of which occur a single time. About 9.3% of the sample rests with the top ten. The sample's treatment or condition label is to be understood as: allogeneic hematopoietic cell transplantation with graft depleted of TCRalphabeta T cells and CD19 B cells. The children who served as transplant recipients had been given grafts of TCRalphabeta/CD19-depleted allogeneic hematopoietic cells.

The source is a female patient aged 2-15 years who had a stem cell transplant for Fanconi anemia, so the T cells may come from the graft donor. Sequenced material: peripheral blood, taken 360 days after TCRalphabeta/CD19-depleted stem cell transplant.

At the DNA level, the sequence is TGTGCCAGCAGTCGTTGGACAGATATGAACACTGAAGCTTTCTTT. Translated, it reads CASSRWTDMNTEAFF. In this chain, TRBV12-3 or TRBV12-4 is recombined with TRBJ1-1; TRBD1 is a weak D gene call, 6 bases matching. V and J are truncated by 5 bases and 0 bases respectively, leaving an intervening sequence of 13 bases. CDR3 length: 15 amino acids, cysteine to phenylalanine. The sequence is cut down to CDR3 DNA, 45 bases in frame from base 1.